The T cell receptor beta chain under discussion was sequenced for a study of blood T cell repertoires in COVID-19. Across the study: COVID-19 samples, acute and convalescent, were from the United States, Italy and Spain. Sample material is recorded as cDNA or gDNA derived from T cells, B-cell-depleted T cells, or PBMCs.

A word on this clone: In the same sample, other DNA sequences code for this CDR3.

V lost 3 bases and J lost 3, with 21 bases in between. This CDR3 has 18 residues. CDR1 and CDR2 from the germline V gene are KGHSH and LQKENI. Original analysis: Reference gene primer amplification yielded estimated nucleated cell counts. Clones were sequenced by immunoSEQ multiplex PCR, and TCRdb holds only the in-frame ones, with some missing. That table furnishes V, J and clone size, whereas the DNA furnished D and trimming. Of about 95,000 clones listed, approximately 80% are singletons. Material for sequencing was peripheral blood. The chain couples TRBV18 to TRBJ1-3; D not certain. The clonotype originates from a human donor in a cohort sampled during active COVID-19. CDR3 nucleotide sequence: TGTGCCAGCTCACCCCACGTCGGCGCGACCGGGGATGGAAACACCATATATTTT. Amino acids: CASSPHVGATGDGNTIYF. Full variable domain (rest looked up from reference TRBV18 and TRBJ1-3): NAGVMQNPRHLVRRRGQEARLRCSPMKGHSHVYWYRQLPEEGLKFMVYLQKENIIDESGMPKERFSAEFPKEGPSILRIQQVVRGDSAAYFCASSPHVGATGDGNTIYFGEGSWLTVV.